Here is one TCR beta chain with its context. V was trimmed by 2 bases and J by 10 bases, leaving 16 bases between them. CDR3 length equals 15 residues. Germline CDR1 and CDR2: SGHRS and YFSETQ. These data originate in a study of OX40 agonist ivuxolimab in advanced cancers. Produced via immunoSEQ multiplex PCR; TCRdb's table is partial and in-frame only. Of fewer than 70,000 clones in the sample, around 90% are singletons; the top ten hold 16%. This sample comprised CD4+ or CD8+ T cells sorted from blood, obtained in a trial of the OX40 agonist ivuxolimab. This rearrangement joins TRBV5-1 to TRBJ1-6; D is perhaps TRBD1 (6 bases). The receptor was isolated from an adult with an advanced solid tumor such as melanoma, head and neck, liver or kidney cancer. DNA of the CDR3: TGCGCCAGCAGCTTACAACAGGGTTTGGAGTCACCCCTCCACTTT. Residues: CASSLQQGLESPLHF.